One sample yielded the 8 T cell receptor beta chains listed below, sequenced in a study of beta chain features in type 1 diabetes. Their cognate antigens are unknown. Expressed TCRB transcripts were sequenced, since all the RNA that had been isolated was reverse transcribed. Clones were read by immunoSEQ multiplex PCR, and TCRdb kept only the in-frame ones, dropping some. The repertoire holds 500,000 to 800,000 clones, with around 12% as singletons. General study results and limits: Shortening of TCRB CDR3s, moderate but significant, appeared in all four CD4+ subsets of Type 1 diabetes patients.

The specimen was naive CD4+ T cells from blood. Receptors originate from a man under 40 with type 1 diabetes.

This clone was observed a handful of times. CDR3 residues: CASRFGAGGYGYTF. Here the CDR3 DNA reads TGTGCCAGCAGATTTGGGGCGGGTGGCTATGGCTACACCTTC. The chain couples TRBV7-2 to TRBJ1-2; D may be TRBD1 (5 bases). Germline lookup yields CDR1 SGHTA and CDR2 FQGNSA. The germline V and J ends were trimmed by 6 bases and 4 bases, with 15 bases remaining between them. This CDR3 is built from 14 residues.

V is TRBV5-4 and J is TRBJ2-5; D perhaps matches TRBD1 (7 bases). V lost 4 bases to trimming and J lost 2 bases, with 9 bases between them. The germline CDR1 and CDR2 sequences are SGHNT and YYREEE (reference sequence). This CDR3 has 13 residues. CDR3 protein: CASSAGQQETQYF. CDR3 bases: TGTGCCAGCAGCGCGGGACAGCAAGAGACCCAGTACTTC. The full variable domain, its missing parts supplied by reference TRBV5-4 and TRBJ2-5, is ETGVTQSPTHLIKTRGQQVTLRCSSQSGHNTVSWYQQALGQGPQFIFQYYREEENGRGNFPPRFSGLQFPNYSSELNVNALELDDSALYLCASSAGQQETQYFGPGTRLLVL.

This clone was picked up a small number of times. CDR3 bases: TGTGCCCCCAAAGGAGGCATCTACTCCTACGAGCAGTACTTC. Protein: CAPKGGIYSYEQYF. The chain has TRBV21-1 and TRBJ2-7; the D call of TRBD2 is as the table states it, not checked on the DNA. TRBV21-1 is a known pseudogene. This CDR3 spans 14 amino acids.

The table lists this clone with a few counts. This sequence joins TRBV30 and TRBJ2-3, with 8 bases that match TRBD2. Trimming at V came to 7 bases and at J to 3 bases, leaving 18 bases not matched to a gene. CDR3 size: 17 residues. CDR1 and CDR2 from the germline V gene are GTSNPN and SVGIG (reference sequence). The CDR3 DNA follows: TGTGCCTCCTCATTAATCGGTAGCGGGGCCCTTACAGATACGCAGTATTTT. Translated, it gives CASSLIGSGALTDTQYF.

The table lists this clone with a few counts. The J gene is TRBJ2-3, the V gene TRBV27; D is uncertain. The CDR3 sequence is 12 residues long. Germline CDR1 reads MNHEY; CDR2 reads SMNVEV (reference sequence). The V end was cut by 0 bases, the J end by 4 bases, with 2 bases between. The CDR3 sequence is CASSLSPDTQYF. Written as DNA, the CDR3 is TGTGCCAGCAGTTTATCCCCAGATACGCAGTATTTT.

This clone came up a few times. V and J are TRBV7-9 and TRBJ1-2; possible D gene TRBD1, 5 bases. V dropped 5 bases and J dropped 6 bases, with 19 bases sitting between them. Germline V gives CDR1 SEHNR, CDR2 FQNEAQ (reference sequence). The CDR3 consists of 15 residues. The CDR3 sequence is CASSRDEGDRHGYTF. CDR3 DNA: TGTGCCAGCAGCCGGGATGAAGGGGACCGCCATGGCTACACCTTC.

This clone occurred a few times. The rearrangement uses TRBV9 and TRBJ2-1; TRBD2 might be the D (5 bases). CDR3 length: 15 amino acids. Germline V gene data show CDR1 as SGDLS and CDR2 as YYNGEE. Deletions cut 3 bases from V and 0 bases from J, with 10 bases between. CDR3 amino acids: CASSGGLSSYNEQFF. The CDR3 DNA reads TGTGCCAGCAGCGGTGGACTTAGCTCCTACAATGAGCAGTTCTTC.

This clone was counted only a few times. CDR3 in amino acids: CASSQDVKSNEKLFF. The CDR3 DNA follows: TGCGCCAGCAGCCAAGATGTAAAGAGTAATGAAAAACTGTTTTTT. This chain joins TRBV4-3 and TRBJ1-4; D ambiguous. From germline, CDR1 is LGHNA and CDR2 YSLEER. V was shortened by 0 bases and J by 4 bases, with 9 bases between the two germline ends. The CDR3 totals 15 residues.